This TCR beta chain comes out of a study of T cell repertoires in cytomegalovirus infection. This clonotype showed up just a few times. Antigen: not known. Points from the study as a whole: There were HLA-C-restricted CMV-specific TCR beta clonotypes dominating the ex vivo response.

TCRdb re-called the reads through MiXCR, storing one row per CDR3 protein. The data contain around 900,000 distinct CDR3 sequences, roughly a third of them singletons. V dropped 7 bases and J dropped 2 bases, with 18 bases sitting between them. The CDR3 length is 16 residues. Germline V lookup: CDR1 MDHEN, CDR2 SYDVKM. V is TRBV28 and J is TRBJ1-5; D is perhaps TRBD1 (5 bases). This clonotype originated in a human donor in good health (CMV status not recorded). Some clones in this sample may be carry-over from other donors' samples. Here the sequenced sample was cultured CD8+ T cells from PBMCs, taken from culture after CMV antigen stimulation. CDR3 nucleotide sequence: TGTGCCAGCAATCCGGGAAGGGGTTGGGGCAATCAGCCCCAGCATTTT. It is translated as CASNPGRGWGNQPQHF.